Listed below are T cell receptor beta chains from one sample, sequenced in a study of T cell responses to AZD1222 COVID-19 vaccine. Using immunoSEQ multiplex PCR, the repertoire was profiled, and TCRdb retains in-frame clones only, with some absent. The table lists roughly 130,000 clones, 90% to 95% of them singletons, with 2.8% in the top ten. The sequences come from peripheral blood, collected on day 0 of AZD1222 vaccination. The receptors come from an adult in good health. The CDR3 runs from the conserved cysteine through the conserved F or W. The D gene is left open where the match is weak. A row's size may be missing; if present it is once, few, many or a size class.

J gene: TRBJ1-1
clone size: once
D gene: TRBD1
V gene: TRBV7-3
CDR3 protein: CASSLIRGQGTEAFF
CDR3 DNA: TGTGCCAGCAGCTTAATTAGGGGGCAAGGCACTGAAGCTTTCTTT

J gene: TRBJ1-1
clone size: .
D gene: .
V gene: TRBV25-1
CDR3 protein: CASSDVLGGYAEAFF
CDR3 DNA: TGTGCCAGCAGTGACGTCCTGGGGGGTTACGCTGAAGCTTTCTTT

J gene: TRBJ2-5
clone size: .
D gene: .
V gene: TRBV6-2/TRBV6-3
CDR3 protein: CASSFRGATQETQYF
CDR3 DNA: TGTGCCAGCAGTTTCCGGGGGGCGACCCAAGAGACCCAGTACTTC

J gene: TRBJ1-1
clone size: .
D gene: .
V gene: TRBV6-2/TRBV6-3
CDR3 protein: CASSYVTGNTEAFF
CDR3 DNA: TGTGCCAGCAGTTACGTGACAGGGAACACTGAAGCTTTCTTT

J gene: TRBJ2-1
clone size: .
D gene: .
V gene: TRBV24-1
CDR3 protein: CATSDLRGSDRGSSYNEQFF
CDR3 DNA: TGTGCCACCAGTGATTTAAGGGGAAGCGATCGGGGGAGCTCCTACAATGAGCAGTTCTTC

J gene: TRBJ2-1
clone size: .
D gene: .
V gene: TRBV20-1
CDR3 protein: CSLLRDEQFF
CDR3 DNA: TGCAGTTTACTTCGGGATGAGCAGTTCTTC

J gene: TRBJ2-7
clone size: .
D gene: TRBD1
V gene: TRBV7-9
CDR3 protein: CASSLESGQGNEQYF
CDR3 DNA: TGTGCCAGCAGCTTAGAATCGGGACAGGGAAACGAGCAGTACTTC

J gene: TRBJ1-1
clone size: .
D gene: .
V gene: TRBV3-1/TRBV3-2
CDR3 protein: CASSQFPPTAMNTEAFF
CDR3 DNA: TGTGCCAGCAGCCAATTCCCACCAACCGCTATGAACACTGAAGCTTTCTTT

J gene: TRBJ2-1
clone size: .
D gene: TRBD2
V gene: TRBV5-4
CDR3 protein: CASSLSGTTLNEQFF
CDR3 DNA: TGTGCCAGCAGCTTGTCAGGGACTACCCTAAATGAGCAGTTCTTC

J gene: TRBJ1-5
clone size: .
D gene: .
V gene: TRBV7-8
CDR3 protein: CASSLSSAQPQHF
CDR3 DNA: TGTGCCAGCAGCTTATCGTCGGCTCAGCCCCAGCATTTT

J gene: TRBJ2-5
clone size: .
D gene: .
V gene: TRBV19
CDR3 protein: CASSIGWRETQYF
CDR3 DNA: TGTGCCAGTAGTATTGGATGGCGGGAGACCCAGTACTTC

J gene: TRBJ2-7
clone size: once
D gene: .
V gene: TRBV12-3/TRBV12-4
CDR3 protein: CASSSGFEQYF
CDR3 DNA: TGTGCCAGCAGTTCAGGGTTCGAGCAGTACTTC

J gene: TRBJ2-3
clone size: .
D gene: TRBD1
V gene: TRBV7-3
CDR3 protein: CASSPGQGAAADTQYF
CDR3 DNA: TGTGCCAGCAGCCCAGGACAGGGGGCCGCGGCAGATACGCAGTATTTT

J gene: TRBJ2-7
clone size: .
D gene: TRBD1
V gene: TRBV20-1
CDR3 protein: CSASPDRYEQYF
CDR3 DNA: TGCAGTGCTAGTCCGGACAGGTACGAGCAGTACTTC

J gene: TRBJ1-1
clone size: .
D gene: .
V gene: TRBV4-3
CDR3 protein: CASSQDGGMNTEAFF
CDR3 DNA: TGCGCCAGCAGCCAAGATGGTGGAATGAACACTGAAGCTTTCTTT

J gene: TRBJ1-3
clone size: .
D gene: .
V gene: TRBV29-1
CDR3 protein: CSVDTGKNTIYF
CDR3 DNA: TGCAGCGTTGACACAGGGAAAAACACCATATATTTT

J gene: TRBJ2-5
clone size: .
D gene: TRBD1
V gene: TRBV2
CDR3 protein: CASREGQGTYVTQYF
CDR3 DNA: TGTGCCAGCAGGGAGGGACAGGGTACTTATGTGACCCAGTACTTC

J gene: TRBJ2-5
clone size: .
D gene: .
V gene: TRBV20-1
CDR3 protein: CSADGVETQYF
CDR3 DNA: TGCAGTGCCGACGGGGTAGAGACCCAGTACTTC

J gene: TRBJ2-3
clone size: .
D gene: TRBD2
V gene: TRBV6-1
CDR3 protein: CASSAMTSGSSTDTQYF
CDR3 DNA: TGTGCCAGCAGTGCGATGACTAGCGGGTCTAGCACAGATACGCAGTATTTT

J gene: TRBJ1-3
clone size: .
D gene: .
V gene: TRBV13
CDR3 protein: CASAQGPYSGNTIYF
CDR3 DNA: TGTGCCAGCGCACAGGGTCCATACTCTGGAAACACCATATATTTT

J gene: TRBJ2-3
clone size: .
D gene: .
V gene: TRBV7-4
CDR3 protein: CASSIPTTDTQYF
CDR3 DNA: TGTGCCAGCAGCATCCCTACCACAGATACGCAGTATTTT

J gene: TRBJ2-5
clone size: .
D gene: .
V gene: TRBV7-9
CDR3 protein: CASRGTGGETQYF
CDR3 DNA: TGTGCCAGCCGAGGGACCGGGGGTGAGACCCAGTACTTC

J gene: TRBJ2-3
clone size: .
D gene: .
V gene: TRBV27
CDR3 protein: CASSPNPLTDTQYF
CDR3 DNA: TGTGCCAGCAGCCCAAACCCTCTCACAGATACGCAGTATTTT

J gene: TRBJ2-3
clone size: once
D gene: TRBD1
V gene: TRBV3-1/TRBV3-2
CDR3 protein: CASSLGQGSTDTQYF
CDR3 DNA: TGTGCCAGCAGCCTCGGACAGGGCAGCACAGATACGCAGTATTTT

J gene: TRBJ1-2
clone size: .
D gene: .
V gene: TRBV4-1
CDR3 protein: CASSQTTALYGYTF
CDR3 DNA: TGCGCCAGCAGCCAGACGACAGCCCTCTATGGCTACACCTTC

J gene: TRBJ2-2
clone size: .
D gene: .
V gene: TRBV18
CDR3 protein: CASSPSRNTGELFF
CDR3 DNA: TGTGCCAGCTCACCATCCAGGAACACCGGGGAGCTGTTTTTT

J gene: TRBJ1-5
clone size: .
D gene: .
V gene: TRBV7-9
CDR3 protein: CASSLWDSNQPQHF
CDR3 DNA: TGTGCCAGCAGCTTATGGGATAGCAATCAGCCCCAGCATTTT

J gene: TRBJ2-1
clone size: .
D gene: .
V gene: TRBV4-3
CDR3 protein: CASSQGRHGEQFF
CDR3 DNA: TGCGCCAGCAGCCAAGGGCGCCACGGTGAGCAGTTCTTC

J gene: TRBJ1-1
clone size: .
D gene: TRBD1
V gene: TRBV5-1
CDR3 protein: CASTVTGSTEAFF
CDR3 DNA: TGCGCCAGCACCGTGACAGGGAGCACTGAAGCTTTCTTT

J gene: TRBJ1-2
clone size: .
D gene: .
V gene: TRBV5-5
CDR3 protein: CASSLDQGLYGYTF
CDR3 DNA: TGTGCCAGCAGCTTGGACCAGGGTCTCTATGGCTACACCTTC

J gene: TRBJ1-5
clone size: .
D gene: .
V gene: TRBV19
CDR3 protein: CASSIGLSSNQPQHF
CDR3 DNA: TGTGCCAGTAGTATAGGGTTGAGTAGCAATCAGCCCCAGCATTTT

J gene: TRBJ1-5
clone size: .
D gene: .
V gene: TRBV6-6
CDR3 protein: CASSPYNKGRHNQPQHF
CDR3 DNA: TGTGCCAGCAGTCCGTACAATAAAGGACGGCACAATCAGCCCCAGCATTTT

J gene: TRBJ2-5
clone size: .
D gene: .
V gene: TRBV3-1/TRBV3-2
CDR3 protein: CASSLPGQRRQETQYF
CDR3 DNA: TGTGCCAGCAGCCTACCGGGGCAGCGGAGGCAAGAGACCCAGTACTTC

J gene: TRBJ1-2
clone size: few
D gene: .
V gene: TRBV7-2
CDR3 protein: CASSLVESRGYTF
CDR3 DNA: TGTGCCAGCAGCTTAGTCGAGAGTCGTGGCTACACCTTC

J gene: TRBJ1-2
clone size: .
D gene: .
V gene: TRBV5-4
CDR3 protein: CASSQADQIYGYTF
CDR3 DNA: TGTGCCAGCAGCCAGGCAGACCAAATCTATGGCTACACCTTC

J gene: TRBJ1-1
clone size: .
D gene: .
V gene: TRBV15
CDR3 protein: CATSRDWRGVTEAFF
CDR3 DNA: TGTGCCACCAGCAGAGATTGGCGGGGAGTAACTGAAGCTTTCTTT

J gene: TRBJ2-3
clone size: .
D gene: TRBD1
V gene: TRBV7-3
CDR3 protein: CASSMGQGSTDTQYF
CDR3 DNA: TGTGCCAGCAGCATGGGACAGGGGAGCACAGATACGCAGTATTTT

J gene: TRBJ2-7
clone size: .
D gene: .
V gene: TRBV30
CDR3 protein: CAWRFKGSYEQYF
CDR3 DNA: TGTGCCTGGCGATTCAAAGGATCCTACGAGCAGTACTTC

J gene: TRBJ2-2
clone size: .
D gene: .
V gene: TRBV12-3/TRBV12-4
CDR3 protein: CASQRVGTGELFF
CDR3 DNA: TGTGCCAGCCAGAGGGTCGGCACCGGGGAGCTGTTTTTT

J gene: TRBJ2-7
clone size: .
D gene: .
V gene: TRBV30
CDR3 protein: CALSTLYEQYF
CDR3 DNA: TGTGCCCTCTCGACCCTATACGAGCAGTACTTC

J gene: TRBJ2-2
clone size: .
D gene: .
V gene: TRBV19
CDR3 protein: CASSIPGGAGELFF
CDR3 DNA: TGTGCCAGTAGTATCCCCGGGGGCGCCGGGGAGCTGTTTTTT

J gene: TRBJ1-2
clone size: .
D gene: TRBD1
V gene: TRBV4-1
CDR3 protein: CASRTSRGRLDYGYTF
CDR3 DNA: TGCGCCAGCAGAACCTCAAGGGGGCGTTTGGACTATGGCTACACCTTC